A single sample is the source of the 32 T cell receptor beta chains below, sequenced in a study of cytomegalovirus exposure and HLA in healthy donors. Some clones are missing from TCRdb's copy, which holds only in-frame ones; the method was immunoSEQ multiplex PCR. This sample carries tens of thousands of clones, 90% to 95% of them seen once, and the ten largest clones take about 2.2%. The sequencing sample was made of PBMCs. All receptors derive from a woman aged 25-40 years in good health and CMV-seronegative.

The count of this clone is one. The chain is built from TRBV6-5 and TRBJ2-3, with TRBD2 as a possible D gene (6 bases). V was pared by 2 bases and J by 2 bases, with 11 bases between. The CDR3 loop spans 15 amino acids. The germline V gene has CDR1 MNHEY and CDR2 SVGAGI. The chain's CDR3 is CASSYEGGTTDTQYF. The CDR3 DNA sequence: TGTGCCAGCAGTTACGAGGGAGGCACCACAGATACGCAGTATTTT.

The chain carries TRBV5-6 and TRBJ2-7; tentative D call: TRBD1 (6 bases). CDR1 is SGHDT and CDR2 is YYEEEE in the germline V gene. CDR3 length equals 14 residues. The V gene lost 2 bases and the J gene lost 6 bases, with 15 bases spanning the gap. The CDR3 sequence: CASSFVQGLGEQYF. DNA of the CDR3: TGTGCCAGCAGCTTCGTTCAGGGGCTCGGCGAGCAGTACTTC.

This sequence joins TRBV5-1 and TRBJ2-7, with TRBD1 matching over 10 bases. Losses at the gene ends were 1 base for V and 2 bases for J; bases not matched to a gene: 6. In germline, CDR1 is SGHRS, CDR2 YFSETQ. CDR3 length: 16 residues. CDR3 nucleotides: TGCGCCAGCAGCTTGTATGGGACAGGGGACCCCTACGAGCAGTACTTC. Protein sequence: CASSLYGTGDPYEQYF.

CDR3 residues: CASRYSQGSSYGYTF. DNA for the CDR3: TGTGCCAGCAGATACTCCCAGGGCTCTTCCTATGGCTACACCTTC. The chain combines TRBV28 with TRBJ1-2, with D perhaps matching TRBD1 (5 bases). Trimming stripped 6 bases from V and 4 bases from J, with 18 bases between. The CDR3 covers 15 residues. Germline V CDR1 and CDR2: MDHEN, SYDVKM.

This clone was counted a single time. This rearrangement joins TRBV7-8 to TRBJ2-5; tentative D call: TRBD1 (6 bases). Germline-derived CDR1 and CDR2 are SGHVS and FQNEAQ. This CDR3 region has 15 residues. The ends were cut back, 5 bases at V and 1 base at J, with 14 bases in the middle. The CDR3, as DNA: TGTGCCAGCAGCAGCACCGGACAGCTCCAAGAGACCCAGTACTTC. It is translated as CASSSTGQLQETQYF.

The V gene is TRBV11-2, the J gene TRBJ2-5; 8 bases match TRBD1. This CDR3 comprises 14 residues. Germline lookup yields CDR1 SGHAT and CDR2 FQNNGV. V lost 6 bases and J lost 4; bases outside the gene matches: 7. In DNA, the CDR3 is TGTGCCAGCAGTCCTGGACAGGGAGGAGAGACCCAGTACTTC. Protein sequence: CASSPGQGGETQYF.

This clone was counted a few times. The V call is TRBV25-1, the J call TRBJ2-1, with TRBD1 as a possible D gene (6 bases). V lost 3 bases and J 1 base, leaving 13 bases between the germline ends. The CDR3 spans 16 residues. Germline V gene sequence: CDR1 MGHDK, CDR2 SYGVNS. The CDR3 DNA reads TGTGCCAGCAGTGATCACCGGGACATATCCTACAATGAGCAGTTCTTC. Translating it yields CASSDHRDISYNEQFF.

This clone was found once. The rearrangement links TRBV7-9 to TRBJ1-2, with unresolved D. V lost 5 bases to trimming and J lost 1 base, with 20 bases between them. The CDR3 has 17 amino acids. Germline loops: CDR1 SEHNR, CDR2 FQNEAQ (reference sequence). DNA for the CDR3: TGTGCCAGCAGCCAACGCGGCGGGGTTACGTTTAACTATGGCTACACCTTC. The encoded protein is CASSQRGGVTFNYGYTF.

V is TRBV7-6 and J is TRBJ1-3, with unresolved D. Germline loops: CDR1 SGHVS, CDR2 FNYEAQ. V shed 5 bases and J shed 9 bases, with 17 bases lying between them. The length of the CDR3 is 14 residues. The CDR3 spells CASSGSLGEATIYF. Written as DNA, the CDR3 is TGTGCCAGCAGCGGTAGCTTGGGAGAAGCCACCATATATTTT.

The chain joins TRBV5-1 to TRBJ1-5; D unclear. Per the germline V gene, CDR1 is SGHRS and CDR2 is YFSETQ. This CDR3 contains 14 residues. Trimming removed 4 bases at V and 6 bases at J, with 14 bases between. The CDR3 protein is CASSPGDIVQPQHF. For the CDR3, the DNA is TGCGCCAGCAGCCCCGGGGATATAGTTCAGCCCCAGCATTTT.

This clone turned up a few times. The CDR3 is CASSSLAGRYNEQFF. CDR3 nucleotides: TGTGCCAGCAGCTCACTAGCGGGGCGCTACAATGAGCAGTTCTTC. The rearrangement uses TRBV7-9 and TRBJ2-1, with TRBD2 matching 10 bases. The V gene end was trimmed by 4 bases and the J gene end by 3 bases; junction bases not matched to a gene: 3. The CDR3 is made up of 15 amino acids. CDR1 SEHNR and CDR2 FQNEAQ come from the germline V gene (reference sequence).

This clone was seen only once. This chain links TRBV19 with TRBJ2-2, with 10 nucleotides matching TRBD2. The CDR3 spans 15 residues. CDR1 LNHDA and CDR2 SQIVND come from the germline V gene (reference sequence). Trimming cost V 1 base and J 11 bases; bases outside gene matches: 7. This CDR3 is CASSIGPSGGVELFF. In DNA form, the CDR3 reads TGTGCCAGTAGTATAGGTCCTAGCGGGGGAGTAGAGCTGTTTTTT.

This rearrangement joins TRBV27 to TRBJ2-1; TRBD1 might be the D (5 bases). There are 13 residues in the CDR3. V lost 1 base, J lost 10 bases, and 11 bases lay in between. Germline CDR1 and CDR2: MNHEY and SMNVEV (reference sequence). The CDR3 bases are TGTGCCAGCAGTTTATTTAGTGGACAAGAGCAGTTCTTC. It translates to CASSLFSGQEQFF.

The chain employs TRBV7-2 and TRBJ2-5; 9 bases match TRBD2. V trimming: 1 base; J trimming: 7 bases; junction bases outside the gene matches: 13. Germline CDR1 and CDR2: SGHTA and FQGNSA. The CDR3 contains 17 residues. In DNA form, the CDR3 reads TGTGCCAGCAGCTTAGTGGGGTCTAGCGGGACTCGGGGGACCCAGTACTTC. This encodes CASSLVGSSGTRGTQYF.

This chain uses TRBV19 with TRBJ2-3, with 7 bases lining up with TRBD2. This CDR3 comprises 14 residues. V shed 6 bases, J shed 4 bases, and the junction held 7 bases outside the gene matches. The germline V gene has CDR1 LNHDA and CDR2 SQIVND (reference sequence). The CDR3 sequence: CASSWRLAPDTQYF. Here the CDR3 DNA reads TGTGCCAGTAGCTGGCGACTAGCCCCAGATACGCAGTATTTT.

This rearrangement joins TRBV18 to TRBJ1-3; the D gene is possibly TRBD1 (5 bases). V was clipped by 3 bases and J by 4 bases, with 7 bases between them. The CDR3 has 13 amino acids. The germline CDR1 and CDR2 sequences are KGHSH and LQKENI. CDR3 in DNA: TGTGCCAGCTCACCGGGGCAGGGAAACACCATATATTTT. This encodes CASSPGQGNTIYF.

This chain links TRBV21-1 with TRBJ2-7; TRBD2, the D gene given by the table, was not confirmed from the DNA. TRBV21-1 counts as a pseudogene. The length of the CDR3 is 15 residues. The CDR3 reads CASRIIRVGLGEQYF. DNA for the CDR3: TGTGCCAGCAGGATCATTCGGGTCGGACTCGGGGAGCAGTACTTC.

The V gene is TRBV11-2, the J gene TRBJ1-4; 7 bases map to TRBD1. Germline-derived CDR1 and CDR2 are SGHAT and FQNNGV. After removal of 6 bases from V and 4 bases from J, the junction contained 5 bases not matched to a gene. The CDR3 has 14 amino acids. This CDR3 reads CASSFGQVNEKLFF. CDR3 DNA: TGTGCCAGCAGTTTTGGACAGGTTAATGAAAAACTGTTTTTT.

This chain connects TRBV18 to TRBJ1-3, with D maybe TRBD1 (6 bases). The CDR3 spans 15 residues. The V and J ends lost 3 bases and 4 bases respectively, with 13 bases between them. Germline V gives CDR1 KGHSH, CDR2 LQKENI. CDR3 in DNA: TGTGCCAGCTCACCGGAAGGGGGAATAGGAAACACCATATATTTT. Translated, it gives CASSPEGGIGNTIYF.

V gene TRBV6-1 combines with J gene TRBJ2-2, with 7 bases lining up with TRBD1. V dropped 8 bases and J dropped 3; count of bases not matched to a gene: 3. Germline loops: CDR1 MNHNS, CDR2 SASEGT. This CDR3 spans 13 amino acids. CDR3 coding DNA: TGTGCCAGCTCGGACAGGCACACCGGGGAGCTGTTTTTT. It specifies CASSDRHTGELFF.

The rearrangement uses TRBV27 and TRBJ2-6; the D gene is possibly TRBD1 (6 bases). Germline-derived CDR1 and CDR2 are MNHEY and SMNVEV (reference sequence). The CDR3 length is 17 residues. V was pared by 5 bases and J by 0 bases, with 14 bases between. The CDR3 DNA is TGTGCCAGCAGTCCCCGGGACACCACCTCTGGGGCCAACGTCCTGACTTTC. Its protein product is CASSPRDTTSGANVLTF.

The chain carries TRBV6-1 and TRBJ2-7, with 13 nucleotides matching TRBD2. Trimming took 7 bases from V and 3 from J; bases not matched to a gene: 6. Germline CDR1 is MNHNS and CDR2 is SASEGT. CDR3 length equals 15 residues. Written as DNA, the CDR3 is TGTGCCAGCATTCAACTAGCGGGAGGGGTCTACGAGCAGTACTTC. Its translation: CASIQLAGGVYEQYF.

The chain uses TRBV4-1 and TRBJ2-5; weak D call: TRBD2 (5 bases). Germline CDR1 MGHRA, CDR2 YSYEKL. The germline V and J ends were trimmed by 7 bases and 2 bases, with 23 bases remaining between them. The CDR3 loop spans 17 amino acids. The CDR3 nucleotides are TGCGCCAGCAAACTCATCCGAGCAGCGGACCCTCAAGAGACCCAGTACTTC. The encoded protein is CASKLIRAADPQETQYF.

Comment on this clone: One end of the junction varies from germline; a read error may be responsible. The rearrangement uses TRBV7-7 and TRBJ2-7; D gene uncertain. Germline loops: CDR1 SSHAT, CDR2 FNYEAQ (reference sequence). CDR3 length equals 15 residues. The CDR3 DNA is TGTGCTAGCAGCTCCCTAGGTCCAACCCCCTACGAGCAGTACTTC. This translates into CASSSLGPTPYEQYF.

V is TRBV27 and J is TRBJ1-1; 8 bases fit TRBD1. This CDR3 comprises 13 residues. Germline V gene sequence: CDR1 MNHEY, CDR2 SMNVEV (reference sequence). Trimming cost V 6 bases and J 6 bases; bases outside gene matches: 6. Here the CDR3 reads CASSRTGLPEAFF. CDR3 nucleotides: TGTGCCAGCAGCCGGACAGGGCTTCCTGAAGCTTTCTTT.

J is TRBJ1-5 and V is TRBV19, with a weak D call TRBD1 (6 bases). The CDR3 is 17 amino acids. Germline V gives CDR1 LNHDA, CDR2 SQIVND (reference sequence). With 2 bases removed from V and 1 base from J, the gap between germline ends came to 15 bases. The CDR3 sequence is CASSISGGGHSNQPQHF. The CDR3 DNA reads TGTGCCAGTAGTATATCCGGGGGGGGCCACAGCAATCAGCCCCAGCATTTT.

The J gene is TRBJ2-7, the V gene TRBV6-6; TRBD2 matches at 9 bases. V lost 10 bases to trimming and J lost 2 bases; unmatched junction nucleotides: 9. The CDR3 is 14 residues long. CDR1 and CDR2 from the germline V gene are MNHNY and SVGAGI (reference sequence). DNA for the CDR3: TGTGCCACCGGAGGGGGACTAGCAACCTACGAGCAGTACTTC. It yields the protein CATGGGLATYEQYF.

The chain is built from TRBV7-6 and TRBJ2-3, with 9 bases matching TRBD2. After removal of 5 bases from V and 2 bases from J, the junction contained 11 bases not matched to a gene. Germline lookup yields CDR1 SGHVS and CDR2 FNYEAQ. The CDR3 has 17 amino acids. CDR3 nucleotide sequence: TGTGCCAGCAGCGGTGGAGCGGCGGGAGGGTACACAGATACGCAGTATTTT. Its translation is CASSGGAAGGYTDTQYF. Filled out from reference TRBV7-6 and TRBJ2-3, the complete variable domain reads GAGVSQSPRYKVTKRGQDVALRCDPISGHVSLYWYRQALGQGPEFLTYFNYEAQQDKSGLPNDRFSAERPEGSISTLTIQRTEQRDSAMYRCASSGGAAGGYTDTQYFGPGTRLTVL.

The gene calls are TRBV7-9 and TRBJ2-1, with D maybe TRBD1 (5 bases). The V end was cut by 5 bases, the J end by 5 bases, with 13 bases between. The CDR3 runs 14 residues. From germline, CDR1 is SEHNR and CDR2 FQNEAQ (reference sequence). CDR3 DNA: TGTGCCAGCAGCATAGTCGCGGACAACAATGAGCAGTTCTTC. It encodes CASSIVADNNEQFF.

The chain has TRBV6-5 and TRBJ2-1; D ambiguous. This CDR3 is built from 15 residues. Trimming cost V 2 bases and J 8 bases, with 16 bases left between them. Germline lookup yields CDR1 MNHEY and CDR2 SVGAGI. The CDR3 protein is CASSYPNSDIHEQFF. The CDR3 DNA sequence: TGTGCCAGCAGTTACCCAAATTCCGACATCCATGAGCAGTTCTTC.

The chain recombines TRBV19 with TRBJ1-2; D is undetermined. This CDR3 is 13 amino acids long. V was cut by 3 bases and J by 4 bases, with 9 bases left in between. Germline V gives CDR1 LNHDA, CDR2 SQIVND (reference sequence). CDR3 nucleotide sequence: TGTGCCAGTAGTATCCAGGCCTCCTATGGCTACACCTTC. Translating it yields CASSIQASYGYTF.

CDR3 protein: CASSSSGRNTGELFF. The CDR3 DNA is TGTGCCAGCAGTTCTAGCGGGAGGAACACCGGGGAGCTGTTTTTT. This chain uses TRBV28 with TRBJ2-2, with 10 bases lining up with TRBD2. Losses at the gene ends were 4 bases for V and 1 base for J; bases not matched to a gene: 0. This CDR3 comprises 15 residues. Germline values: CDR1 MDHEN, CDR2 SYDVKM.